This TCR beta chain was sequenced in a study of siplizumab effects on memory and regulatory T cells. The data were produced by immunoSEQ multiplex PCR, yet TCRdb's version contains in-frame clones alone and is incomplete. The table records roughly 100,000 clones, roughly 92% of them present only once. This clone came up once. This sequence was found in a human donor in good health. The sample consisted of CD4+ T cells sorted from blood.

For the CDR3, the DNA is TGCGCCAGCAGCCCCGGGACAGGGTACTATGGCTACACCTTC. This codes for CASSPGTGYYGYTF. The rearrangement uses TRBV5-1 and TRBJ1-2, with 9 nucleotides matching TRBD1. This CDR3 region has 14 residues. Per germline, CDR1 SGHRS and CDR2 YFSETQ. V trimming: 4 bases; J trimming: 3 bases; junction bases outside the gene matches: 4. Looking up the rest from reference TRBV5-1 and TRBJ1-2 gives the full variable domain: KAGVTQTPRYLIKTRGQQVTLSCSPISGHRSVSWYQQTPGQGLQFLFEYFSETQRNKGNFPGRFSGRQFSNSRSEMNVSTLELGDSALYLCASSPGTGYYGYTFGSGTRLTVV.